This TCR beta chain appears in the sequencing data of a study of T-cell reconstitution after alpha-beta-depleted transplantation in children. Study-wide points: Several hundred rapidly expanded clones from non-depleted graft cells reportedly supplied alpha-beta T cells about two months post-transplant. The authors attributed T-cell counts and diversity one year after transplant mostly to newly produced T cells. Certain patients had high TCRbeta diversity at day 60, and it came from recipient T cells and thymic progenitors that survived.

Remarks on this clonotype: What it binds is not known. One end of the junction fails to match germline, which may point to a read error.

This CDR3 comprises 14 residues. Germline CDR1 is SGHRS and CDR2 is YFSETQ. Unique molecular identifiers were incorporated when the TCRbeta library was constructed. Each CDR3 protein is one row after TCRdb ran MiXCR on the PCR reads. The sample records about 590,000 distinct CDR3 sequences, 10% to 15% being singletons. This clonotype originated in a male patient younger than 18 who had a stem cell transplant for acute myeloid leukemia, so the T cells may come from the graft donor. The V call is TRBV5-1, the J call TRBJ2-5; D remains ambiguous. The material was PBMCs, mostly from graft donor cells, obtained 360 days after TCRalphabeta/CD19-depleted stem cell transplant. The CDR3 DNA follows: TGTGCCAGCAGCTTGGGCAGGAGCCAAGAGACCCAGTACTTC. Residues: CASSLGRSQETQYF.